The TCR beta chain under discussion was sequenced for a study of shared clonotypes between healthy human individuals (dated by TCRdb to the early 2020s). Context from the whole study: A couple of women and three men aged 18 to 49 years were included in the cohort. For each donor, CD4 naive and CD4 memory were each run on three plates, CD8 naive on two plates, and CD8 memory on one plate. To estimate repertoire size and how much clonotypes are shared between individuals, the study performed deep sequencing of blood TCR repertoires from roughly five healthy adults. Different laboratories and diverse techniques were used to prepare libraries and sequence TCR repertoires, to increase sequencing depth and limit assay-specific biases. Leukapheresis yielded between about 0.85 and 9 billion PBMCs per donor. The investigation overall reported the following: Pairwise subsampling led to the expectation that sequencing depth would affect the degree of clonotype sharing among donors. Sampling was restricted to blood, and TCR repertoires in tissue are likely to differ from TCR repertoires in blood. Estimated clonotype richness was generally larger for naive than for memory subsets. Higher generation probabilities were observed for clonotypes shared by all four sorted-subset donors than for non-shared clonotypes. Because the study included only a small number of donors, the genetic and exposure-history diversity represented was limited. Rarefaction of sorted-subset datasets indicated incomplete sequencing despite the large sequencing depth. Across four donors, approximately 5% of naive CD4, 3% to 3.5% of naive CD8, 2.3% of memory CD4, and approximately 0.4% of memory CD8 clonotypes were shared.

Note on this clone: No antigen is known for it. Within one base of it there is no much larger clone, and no base qualities were kept.

Donors were healthy HIV-negative adults with no recently reported acute infections or vaccinations. Only Caucasian adults living in Nashville, Tennessee, USA were represented among the donors. CD4+ T cells were enriched through magnetic negative selection, after which naive cells were positively selected on CD45RA and the remaining negative fraction served as the memory subset. Blood was collected by leukapheresis, and PBMCs were isolated by Ficoll-Histopaque density gradient centrifugation and then cryopreserved in liquid nitrogen vapor phase. Analytical flow cytometry was used to check the purity and quantity of each magnetically sorted T cell population. From each sorted fraction, genomic DNA was isolated and quantified by UV absorbance on a Nanodrop 2000c. V loses 7 bases of germline sequence and J loses 0 bases, and the interval between the two ends is 10 bases. From the cysteine up to the phenylalanine, the CDR3 has a length of 14 residues. Of all the DNA, just the CDR3 is kept, 42 bases in frame from base 1. From a lookup of the germline V gene, CDR1 and CDR2 are MNHNS and SASEGT.

Using the deep immunoSEQ assay, multiplex PCR amplified TCR CDR3 regions from genomic DNA. Genomic DNA extracted from each cell subset was distributed evenly over all wells of several immunoSEQ 96-well plates, and each plate served as one replicate. Each replicate PCR for sorted subsets received about 210 ng genomic DNA, equal to roughly 30,000 T cell genomes. Purified libraries were quantified with a Qubit 3.0 fluorometer, sized on a Bioanalyzer 2100, and re-quantified with the KAPA Library Quantification kit. Every immunoSEQ 96-well plate was sequenced on a separate single-read 150-cycle Illumina NextSeq 550 flow cell. Turning to the authors' computational methods: The immunoSEQ output contained only junctional sequences without quality scores, so filtering could not match that applied to full-length reads. To assign V/J genes and CDR3, sequences were annotated against IMGT germline references using PyIR, a Python wrapper for IgBLAST v1.9. Any read was removed if the V/J assignment was weak (E-value above 1e-6), the CDR3 was missing, or the read contained stop codons, out-of-frame junctions, or ambiguous translated residues. V3J clonotypes were defined by identical inferred V gene, J gene, and CDR3 amino acid sequence. To compute the percentage overlap between repertoires, the number of shared unique clonotypes was divided by the size of the smaller repertoire. Three approaches were used to assess repertoire richness: RTK rarefaction, the Chao1 estimator, and Recon v2.1 estimates of unobserved clonotypes. Generation probabilities for all TCRbeta clonotypes obtained by the gDNA method from four donors were computed using OLGA. TCRdb stores this immuneACCESS table with in-frame sequences only. Part of the clones is absent; in the studies checked, under half of the shortfall reflects unresolved V genes, and no reason is known for the rest. V and J calls and clone size come straight from that table; D and trimming were deduced from the DNA. The sample contains some 200,000 clones, about 65% of them found a single time. The ten largest clones add up to over 8.5% of the sample.

Sequenced input: memory CD4+ T cells sorted from blood. The label giving this sample's cell subset or site can be read as: CD45RA-negative fraction. This TCR was recovered from a man younger than 40 in good health. The rearranged segments are TRBV6-1 and TRBJ1-5; no D gene can be assigned with confidence. The CDR3 amino acid sequence is: CASTAGNSNQPQHF. Read as DNA, the sequence is TGTGCCAGCACGGCCGGGAATAGCAATCAGCCCCAGCATTTT.